Listed below are T cell receptor beta chains from one sample, sequenced in a study of T cells in Graves' hyperthyroidism and ophthalmopathy. Using its own MiXCR run on the multiplex PCR reads, TCRdb lists one record per CDR3 protein. The sample records 550,000 to 600,000 distinct CDR3 sequences, just over 45% being singletons. Sequencing was done on a sample of peripheral blood or thyroid tissue (not recorded which). Every receptor here comes from an adult woman with Graves' disease, either hyperthyroidism or ophthalmopathy (not recorded which). Each CDR3 is given with its conserved first and last residue. The order of the fields is J gene, clone size, V gene, D gene, CDR3 DNA, CDR3 protein. The D gene is left open where the match is weak. Some rows mark clone size as missing; the rest say once, few, many or name a class of expanded clone.

>TRBJ2-5|NA|TRBV7-9|TRBD2
TGTGCCAGCAGCTCGGGACTAGCGGGAGGCGGTGAGACCCAGTACTTC
CASSSGLAGGGETQYF
>TRBJ1-5|NA|TRBV10-3|NA
TGTGCCATCAGTGGAGACGGAGGTAGCAATCAGCCCCAGCATTTT
CAISGDGGSNQPQHF
>TRBJ2-7|NA|TRBV7-9|TRBD1
TGCGCCAGCAGCTCGGGACAGGGGGCCGGGACAGCTCCTACGCAGCAGTACTTC
CASSSGQGAGTAPTQQYF
>TRBJ1-2|many|TRBV12-3/TRBV12-4|TRBD1
TGTGCCAGCAGTTCAGGGACAGGGCGCGGCTACACCTTC
CASSSGTGRGYTF
>TRBJ1-5|many|TRBV29-1|NA
TGCAGCGTTGGATCAGGGAGCAATCAGCCCCAGCATTTT
CSVGSGSNQPQHF
>TRBJ1-2|NA|TRBV13|NA
TGTGCCAGCAGCCTAGACCCCAGATTCTATGGCTACACCTTC
CASSLDPRFYGYTF
>TRBJ2-2|many|TRBV7-2|TRBD2
TGTGCCAGCACCATATTAGCGGGAAGGGCCGGGGAGCTGTTTTTT
CASTILAGRAGELFF
>TRBJ1-2|NA|TRBV11-2|NA
TGTGCCAGCAGCTTTTGGGGGGGTGTCTACACCTTC
CASSFWGGVYTF
>TRBJ1-1|many|TRBV4-1|TRBD1
TGCGCCAGCAGGCAACGCGGGACAGTGAACACTGAAGCTTTCTTT
CASRQRGTVNTEAFF
>TRBJ1-3|NA|TRBV5-1|NA
TGCGCCAGCAGCTTGGGGCCCGTAGGGTCGGACACCATATATTTT
CASSLGPVGSDTIYF
>TRBJ2-7|NA|TRBV11-2|NA
TGTGCCAGCAGCCAGGATGACGGGACCACCTACGAGCAGTACTTC
CASSQDDGTTYEQYF
>TRBJ2-2|many|TRBV20-1|NA
TGCAGTGCTAGAGATCGGCTCGCCCCCGGGGAGCTGTTTTTT
CSARDRLAPGELFF
>TRBJ1-4|many|TRBV9|TRBD1
TGTGCCAGCAGCTCAGACAGGGGATTGACTAATGAAAAACTGTTTTTT
CASSSDRGLTNEKLFF
>TRBJ2-2|NA|TRBV19|NA
TGTGCCAAGCCCGTTTGCAGGTTCGGGGAGCTGTTTTTT
CAKPVCRFGELFF
>TRBJ2-7|many|TRBV9|TRBD2
TGTGCCAGCAGCGTAGGGGTAGCGGGAGCATACGAGCAGTACTTC
CASSVGVAGAYEQYF
>TRBJ1-6|NA|TRBV20-1|TRBD1
TGCAGTGGAGCGGGGGCAGGGGGGTACTCACCCCTCCACTTT
CSGAGAGGYSPLHF
>TRBJ2-6|NA|TRBV15|NA
TGTGCCACCAGCAGAGTGACGTTC
CATSRVTF
>TRBJ1-1|NA|TRBV5-1|NA
TGCGCCAGCCGACCCTTCCTAGGGAGGAACACTGAAGCTTTCTTT
CASRPFLGRNTEAFF
>TRBJ2-5|NA|TRBV4-1|TRBD1
TGCGCCAGCAGCCATGGGGGACAGGCTGGGGCTAGCCGAGAGACCCAGTACTTC
CASSHGGQAGASRETQYF
>TRBJ1-6|NA|TRBV9|NA
TGTGCCAGCAGCAGAAGACAGAATTCACCCCTCCACTTT
CASSRRQNSPLHF
>TRBJ1-1|NA|TRBV7-2|TRBD1
TGTGCCAGCAGCTACGAACGACAGGGAACTGAAGCTTTCTTT
CASSYERQGTEAFF
>TRBJ1-1|many|TRBV4-1|NA
TGCGCCAGCAGCCAAGATTCGCTGGGGAACACTGAAGCTTTCTTT
CASSQDSLGNTEAFF
>TRBJ1-2|NA|TRBV10-3|TRBD1
TGTGCCATCGGAAGGACAGGCGCTAACTATGGCTACACCTTC
CAIGRTGANYGYTF
>TRBJ1-1|few|TRBV10-3|TRBD1
TGTGCCACCAGTGATACGGGACAGGGTTTCACTGAAGCTTTCTTT
CATSDTGQGFTEAFF
>TRBJ1-5|many|TRBV12-3/TRBV12-4|TRBD1
TGTGCCAGCAGAGACGGGACAGGGAGTCAGCCCCAGCATTTT
CASRDGTGSQPQHF
>TRBJ2-7|once|TRBV6-5|NA
TGTGCCAGCAGTCACCTCGCGGCGGGGCTGAGAGAGCAGTACTTC
CASSHLAAGLREQYF
>TRBJ1-1|NA|TRBV7-9|NA
TGTGCCAGCAGCTTTGCAGGCGGGGCTTTCTTT
CASSFAGGAFF
>TRBJ1-2|NA|TRBV10-1|NA
TGCGCCAAGAAAGCTTCAGCTGCCCCAACAGCTAACTATGGCTACACCTTC
CAKKASAAPTANYGYTF
>TRBJ2-6|NA|TRBV7-9|TRBD2
TGTGCCAGCAGCTACGACGGGGGGGCAGTCTGGGCCAACGTCCTGACTTTC
CASSYDGGAVWANVLTF
>TRBJ1-1|NA|TRBV30|NA
TGTGCCTGGAGTGTACCGGGGGTGAACACTGAAGCTTTCTTT
CAWSVPGVNTEAFF
>TRBJ2-7|NA|TRBV7-3|TRBD1
TGTGCCAGCAGCGTTACAGGGGGATCTAACTATGGCTACGAGCAGTACTTC
CASSVTGGSNYGYEQYF
>TRBJ1-1|NA|TRBV2|TRBD1
TGTGCCAGCAGCGGACAGGGTTTCAGCACTGAAGCTTTCTTT
CASSGQGFSTEAFF
>TRBJ1-6|NA|TRBV25-1|NA
TGTGCCAGCTCTGGGCGGAGAGGAAATAATTCACCCCTCCACTTT
CASSGRRGNNSPLHF
>TRBJ2-2|many|TRBV5-1|NA
TGCGCCAGCAGCCACGGAGTAACGAACACCGGGGAGCTGTTTTTT
CASSHGVTNTGELFF
>TRBJ2-5|few|TRBV10-3|NA
TGTGCCATCAGTTCTAGAGAGACCCAGTACTTC
CAISSRETQYF
>TRBJ1-1|NA|TRBV2|NA
TGTGCCAGCAGTGAGGCAGTCACCGGGGGCACTGAAGCTTTCTTT
CASSEAVTGGTEAFF
>TRBJ1-2|NA|TRBV19|NA
TGTGCCAGTAGTGAAGGCAGGACAGCCGTCATCACCTTC
CASSEGRTAVITF
>TRBJ2-5|many|TRBV19|NA
TGTGCCAGTAGTGCCCTCGCAGGTTCCGAGACCCAGTACTTC
CASSALAGSETQYF
>TRBJ1-1|once|TRBV2|NA
TGTGCCAGCAGTGTGATGGGGGGCACTGAAGCTTTCTTT
CASSVMGGTEAFF
>TRBJ1-1|NA|TRBV12-3/TRBV12-4|NA
TGTGCCAGCAGCTGGGGACTAGCGGGAGTTTTCTTT
CASSWGLAGVFF
>TRBJ2-7|few|TRBV6-5|NA
TGTGCCATCAGTCTCGGTTACGAGCAGTACTTC
CAISLGYEQYF
>TRBJ2-5|many|TRBV5-6|TRBD1
TGTGCCAGCATCCTCCTGACAGGGGGCATAGAGACCCAGTACTTC
CASILLTGGIETQYF
>TRBJ2-7|once|TRBV7-9|TRBD2
TGTGCCAGCAGCCTCCGCGAGGCGGCGGGAGTTCTCTACGAGCAGTACTTC
CASSLREAAGVLYEQYF
>TRBJ2-1|NA|TRBV7-2|NA
TGTGCCAGCAGCTGGAGTGCTAATGAGCAGTTCTTC
CASSWSANEQFF
>TRBJ2-5|NA|TRBV28|TRBD2
TGTGCCAGCAGTCCTCGGACTAGCGGGAGGTCAGAGACCCAGTACTTC
CASSPRTSGRSETQYF
>TRBJ2-7|few|TRBV15|NA
TGTGCCACCAGCAGAGACTCAGGAGCCTACGAGCAGTACTTC
CATSRDSGAYEQYF
>TRBJ1-5|many|TRBV2|NA
TGTGCCAGCAGTGACATGGGGAGAAGCAATCAGCCCCAGCATTTT
CASSDMGRSNQPQHF
>TRBJ1-1|NA|TRBV2|TRBD1
TGTGCCAGCAACCAAGCGCTTGGGACAGGGGGCGCTGAAGCTTTCTTT
CASNQALGTGGAEAFF
>TRBJ1-2|NA|TRBV10-3|NA
TGTGCCATCAGTGAGACAAATAACTATGGCTACACCTTC
CAISETNNYGYTF
>TRBJ2-5|NA|TRBV2|NA
TGTGCCAGCAGTGAAGGGTTGAGGGAGACCCAGTACTTC
CASSEGLRETQYF
>TRBJ2-7|few|TRBV20-1|NA
TGCAGTGCTAGATGGGCCCAGTCCTACGAGCAGTACTTC
CSARWAQSYEQYF
>TRBJ1-1|NA|TRBV19|TRBD1
TGTGCCAGTAATCGGGACAGTGTGAACACTGAAGCTTTCTTT
CASNRDSVNTEAFF
>TRBJ1-5|NA|TRBV9|NA
TGTGCCAGCAGACCCGGACAACAGCCCCAGCATTTT
CASRPGQQPQHF
>TRBJ1-5|many|TRBV19|NA
TGTGCCAGTAGTATCAGTTTCTATAGCAATCAGCCCCAGCATTTT
CASSISFYSNQPQHF
>TRBJ2-2|many|TRBV24-1|TRBD2
TGTGCCACCGGTCTAGCGGTTAACACCGGGGAGCTGTTTTTT
CATGLAVNTGELFF